These 8 T cell receptor beta chains originate from one sample sequenced in a study of cytomegalovirus exposure and HLA in healthy donors. Primers included in the PCR were 60 Vbeta and 13 Jbeta primers. Sequencing was performed with immunoSEQ multiplex PCR; in TCRdb, only in-frame clones are kept and a portion is missing. The data contain 130,000 to 150,000 clones, around 80% of them seen just once; the ten biggest clones take up around 2%. Sequenced input: PBMCs. The receptors were gathered from a man younger than 45 in good health and CMV-seronegative.

The rearrangement links TRBV29-1 to TRBJ2-3; no reliable D call. V gave up 3 bases and J gave up 2 bases, with 6 bases separating them. Germline CDR1 SQVTM, CDR2 ANQGSEA. The CDR3 loop spans 12 amino acids. The CDR3 is CSVDRYTDTQYF. For the CDR3, the DNA is TGCAGCGTTGACAGGTACACAGATACGCAGTATTTT.

The chain carries TRBV28 and TRBJ2-7, with D possibly TRBD1 on 6 matching bases. The CDR3 spans 14 residues. V dropped 4 bases and J dropped 4 bases, with 14 bases sitting between them. The germline V gene has CDR1 MDHEN and CDR2 SYDVKM. The CDR3 DNA reads as TGTGCCAGCAGTTCCCCCGACAGGAGGTACGAGCAGTACTTC. It encodes CASSSPDRRYEQYF.

The chain couples TRBV2 to TRBJ2-7; unclear D gene. CDR3 length: 14 amino acids. V lost 6 bases and J lost 2, with 14 bases in between. Germline V gene data show CDR1 as SNHLY and CDR2 as FYNNEI. CDR3: CASRNGQGPYEQYF. The CDR3, as DNA: TGTGCCAGCAGGAATGGGCAAGGTCCCTACGAGCAGTACTTC.

In regard to this clone: The sample contains more than one DNA sequence encoding this CDR3. The rearrangement joins TRBV5-1 to TRBJ1-1; 7 bases line up with TRBD1. CDR1 SGHRS and CDR2 YFSETQ come from the germline V gene. The V segment lost 4 bases and the J segment 8 bases; nucleotides outside the gene matches: 8. The CDR3 runs to 13 residues. Here the CDR3 reads CASSQDRAGEAFF. DNA for the CDR3: TGCGCCAGCAGCCAAGACAGGGCTGGAGAAGCTTTCTTT.

The V call is TRBV4-1, the J call TRBJ1-4; weak D call: TRBD1 (6 bases). Per germline, CDR1 MGHRA and CDR2 YSYEKL. The CDR3 runs to 14 residues. Trimming pared 1 base from V and 7 bases from J, leaving 10 bases between. The CDR3 DNA sequence: TGCGCCAGCAGCCAAGGCGGGGGCAGTGAAAAACTGTTTTTT. The encoded protein is CASSQGGGSEKLFF.

V gene TRBV5-1 combines with J gene TRBJ2-1, with TRBD2 matching over 7 bases. V was pared by 10 bases and J by 0 bases, with 7 bases of the junction left unmatched. Germline-derived CDR1 and CDR2 are SGHRS and YFSETQ. This CDR3 comprises 14 residues. The CDR3 sequence is CASREGSSYNEQFF. CDR3 nucleotides: TGCGCCTCGAGGGAGGGAAGCTCCTACAATGAGCAGTTCTTC.

A remark on this clone: A junction end diverges from the germline sequence, so it may reflect a read error. The chain links TRBV5-4 to TRBJ1-2, with D perhaps TRBD1 (5 bases). Germline loops: CDR1 SGHNT, CDR2 YYREEE (reference sequence). CDR3 size: 13 residues. CDR3 amino acids: CASSLSGVYGYPF. Written as DNA, the CDR3 is TGTGCCAGCAGCTTGTCGGGGGTCTATGGCTACCCCTTC.

This rearrangement joins TRBV9 to TRBJ2-5; 10 bases line up with TRBD2. V lost 1 base, J lost 4 bases, and 4 bases stayed unmatched. This CDR3 region has 15 residues. CDR1 is SGDLS, CDR2 YYNGEE, per germline. The CDR3 DNA follows: TGTGCCAGCAGCGTATATCTAGCGGGAGTAGAGACCCAGTACTTC. Amino acids: CASSVYLAGVETQYF.